One and the same sample provided the 6 T cell receptor beta chains below, sequenced in a study of blood T cells in healthy people across ages. A second PCR, run for about 6 to 11 cycles, used a sample-barcoded 5' primer plus a J-beta primer mix. TCRdb re-derived calls from the 5' RACE reads in MiXCR, one entry per CDR3 protein. The table records 850,000 to 950,000 distinct CDR3 sequences, under 30% of them present only once. Sequences were obtained from blood. These receptors were obtained from a woman of 80 years or more in good health.

This clonotype was detected ten times or more. This chain links TRBV5-5 with TRBJ2-1; either TRBD1 or TRBD2 may supply D (5 bases each). Deletions cut 0 bases from V and 6 bases from J, with 16 bases between. CDR1 is SGHKS, CDR2 YYEKEE, per germline (reference sequence). The CDR3 extends over 16 amino acids. CDR3 sequence: CASSLDPGTSLNEQFF. In DNA form, the CDR3 reads TGTGCCAGCAGCTTGGACCCCGGGACCTCTCTCAATGAGCAGTTCTTC.

The rearrangement uses TRBV7-9 and TRBJ2-5, with 13 bases lining up with TRBD2. Germline V CDR1 and CDR2: SEHNR, FQNEAQ (reference sequence). CDR3 size: 20 residues. After removal of 1 base from V and 0 bases from J, the junction contained 11 bases not matched to a gene. CDR3 DNA sequence: TGTGCCAGCAGCTTAGGGGTGGGGACTAGCGGGGTGAAGTACCAAGAGACCCAGTACTTC. It specifies CASSLGVGTSGVKYQETQYF.

In this sample, this clonotype turned up many times. The chain combines TRBV9 with TRBJ1-6; D remains unclear. Per the germline V gene, CDR1 is SGDLS and CDR2 is YYNGEE. Trimming removed 1 base from V and 9 bases from J, with 11 bases in between. The CDR3 runs 14 residues. The CDR3 DNA is TGTGCCAGCAGCGTACAGGCGACGGGTTCACCCCTCCACTTT. Amino acid sequence: CASSVQATGSPLHF.

The gene calls are TRBV7-9 and TRBJ1-6, with a possible D match to TRBD1 (5 bases). V lost 4 bases and J 9 bases, leaving 13 bases between the germline ends. Germline V gene sequence: CDR1 SEHNR, CDR2 FQNEAQ (reference sequence). The CDR3 has 14 residues. Here the CDR3 reads CASSSQGNGSPLHF. CDR3 DNA sequence: TGTGCCAGCAGCTCTCAGGGCAACGGTTCACCCCTCCACTTT.

The chain has TRBV7-8 and TRBJ1-2; possible D gene TRBD1, 5 bases. Germline loops: CDR1 SGHVS, CDR2 FQNEAQ. There are 17 residues in the CDR3. V lost 5 bases, J lost 8 bases, and 27 bases lay in between. The CDR3, as DNA: TGTGCCAGCAGCCGTTACCACCCCGACAGATCCGAGGGGGGCTACACCTTC. Translating gives CASSRYHPDRSEGGYTF.

This clonotype was counted only a few times. The rearrangement links TRBV5-6 to TRBJ2-7; 8 bases fit TRBD2. This CDR3 is built from 15 residues. The V segment lost 4 bases and the J segment 2 bases; nucleotides outside the gene matches: 8. Germline V gives CDR1 SGHDT, CDR2 YYEEEE. The CDR3 bases are TGTGCCAGCAGCCCGAAAGGCGGGGGGCCCTACGAGCAGTACTTC. Translation: CASSPKGGGPYEQYF.